This T cell receptor (beta chain) is drawn from a study of blood T cell repertoires in COVID-19 (dated by TCRdb to 2019 to 2021). In terms of the full investigation: Samples covering the acute and convalescent phases of COVID-19 were provided by collaborators in the United States, Italy and Spain. The prospective study material was composed of cDNA or gDNA derived from T cells, B-cell-depleted T cells, or PBMCs. The dataset comprised deeply sampled blood TCRbeta repertoires from subjects exposed to, actively infected with, or recovered from COVID-19. The repertoires were released in a freely available public database meant as a resource for research on the immune response to SARS-CoV-2. Samples were obtained from the ongoing ImmuneRACE study (first 160 participants) and from about 1,300 subjects provided by 6 global collaborators. Sample metadata almost always included a de-identified subject ID, COVID-19 status, age in years and sex. Where available, HLA class I and class II types were obtained from metadata supplied by the sample provider rather than from assay-based typing. What the study reported, not specific to this receptor: The quantity of clinical and demographic metadata differed by source and by participant and was supplied without curation.

Whole blood was collected in K2EDTA tubes by collaborating institutions according to the institutions' own protocols. For TCRbeta analysis, collaborators shipped samples in one of three forms: frozen whole blood, isolated PBMCs, or DNA extracted from either of those sample types. V gives up 7 bases and J gives up 4 bases, and the segment between their germline ends measures 17 bases. CDR1 and CDR2 were assigned from the germline V gene (reference sequence) as LNHDA and SQIVND. Counted from cysteine to phenylalanine, this CDR3 has 15 amino acids. The entry retains the CDR3 DNA only, 45 bases that are in frame from base 1. For this clone: Its antigen is currently not known. Qualities for individual bases were not recorded, and no much larger clone is one base off.

TCRbeta CDR3 regions were amplified from genomic DNA by means of the immunoSEQ Assay, a bias-controlled multiplex PCR. Per the original workflow: The number of nucleated cells in each sample was estimated from the amplification of reference gene primers within the assay. Sequence reads were collapsed and filtered to measure the absolute abundance of every unique TCRbeta CDR3 rearrangement. For each sample, productive Simpson clonality was calculated as the square root of Simpson's diversity index over productive rearrangements. The table comes from immuneACCESS by way of TCRdb, which keeps in-frame sequences with V and J called. Part of the clones is missing from these tables; in studies checked, under half for an unresolved V gene and the rest for unknown reasons. V and J calls and clone size are given by that table; D and trimming were obtained from the DNA. This sample is represented by approximately 160,000 clones; 65% to 85% of them were singletons. The top ten clones comprise approximately 10% of the sample.

The receptor's source is a man in his sixties with active or convalescent COVID-19. The V gene is TRBV19 and the J gene is TRBJ2-4; TRBD1 is possibly the D segment (6 matching bases). The sequenced sample consisted of peripheral blood. The sequenced DNA: TGTGCCAGTACTTCCGCCAGTACAGGGAAAAACATTCAGTACTTC. This sequence encodes CASTSASTGKNIQYF. The full variable domain, completed from the reference TRBV19 and TRBJ2-4 proteins outside the CDR3, reads DGGITQSPKYLFRKEGQNVTLSCEQNLNHDAMYWYRQDPGQGLRLIYYSQIVNDFQKGDIAEGYSVSREKKESFPLTVTSAQKNPTAFYLCASTSASTGKNIQYFGAGTRLSVL.